This T cell receptor (beta chain) was profiled in a study of blood T cell repertoires in COVID-19. The CDR3 has 13 residues. Trimming left V 5 bases short and J 6 bases short, with 12 bases between. CDR1 SGHDT and CDR2 YYEEEE come from the germline V gene. Per the original methods: Estimates of nucleated cell counts were drawn from the amplification of reference gene primers. Here immunoSEQ multiplex PCR was the method, and the copy in TCRdb shows in-frame clones only, minus some. That table is the source of V, J and clone size, and D and trimming were worked out from the DNA. This sample has about 410,000 clones, with approximately 89% found just once. This clone showed up just once.

Sequenced material: peripheral blood. The clonotype comes from a woman between 40 and 55 years old with COVID-19, enrolled during active disease. The V call is TRBV5-6, the J call TRBJ1-5, with D uncertain. CDR3 nucleotide sequence: TGTGCCAGCAGTCGGTACGGAGGTCAGCCCCAGCATTTT. It is translated as CASSRYGGQPQHF.